The T cell receptor (beta chain) under discussion was sequenced for a study of T cell changes during pregnancy in multiple sclerosis. Germline V gene data show CDR1 as MNHEY and CDR2 as SMNVEV (reference sequence). The CDR3 has 13 residues. V lost 2 bases to trimming and J lost 1 base, with 5 bases between them. Clones were read by immunoSEQ multiplex PCR, and TCRdb kept only the in-frame ones, dropping some. The sample has about 67,000 clones, about nine tenths seen once. The V and J genes are TRBV27 and TRBJ1-1; D is unclear. Sequences were derived from peripheral blood, sampled in the second trimester of pregnancy. This TCR came from a female donor with multiple sclerosis, enrolled in a pregnancy study. The CDR3 bases are TGTGCCAGCAGTTTACGAGAGAACACTGAAGCTTTCTTT. Its protein product is CASSLRENTEAFF.